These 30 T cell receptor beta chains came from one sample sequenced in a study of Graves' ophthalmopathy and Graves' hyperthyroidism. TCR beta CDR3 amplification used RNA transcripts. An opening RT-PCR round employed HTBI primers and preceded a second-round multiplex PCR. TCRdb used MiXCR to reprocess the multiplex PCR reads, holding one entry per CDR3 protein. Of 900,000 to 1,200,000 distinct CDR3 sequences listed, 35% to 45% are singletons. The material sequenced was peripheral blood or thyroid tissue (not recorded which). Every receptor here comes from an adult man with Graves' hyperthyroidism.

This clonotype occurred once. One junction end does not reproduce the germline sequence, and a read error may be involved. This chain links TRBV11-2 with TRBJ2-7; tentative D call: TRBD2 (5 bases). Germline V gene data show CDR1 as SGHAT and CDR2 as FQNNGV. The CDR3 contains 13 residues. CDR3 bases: TGTGCCAGCAGCCGTACCGGAGACTACGGGCAGTACTTC. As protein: CASSRTGDYGQYF.

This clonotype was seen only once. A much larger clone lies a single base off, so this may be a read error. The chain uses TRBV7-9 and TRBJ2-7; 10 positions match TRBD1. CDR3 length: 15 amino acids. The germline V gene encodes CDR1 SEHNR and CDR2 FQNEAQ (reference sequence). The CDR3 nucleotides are TGTGCCAGCAGCTTAGTGGGACAGGGGTTCTACGAGCAGCACTTC. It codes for CASSLVGQGFYEQHF.

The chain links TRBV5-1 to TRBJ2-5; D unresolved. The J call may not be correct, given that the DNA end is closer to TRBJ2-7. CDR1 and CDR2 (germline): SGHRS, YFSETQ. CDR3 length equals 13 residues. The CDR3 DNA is TGCGCCAGCAGCCAAACCCAGGACCACGAGCAGTACTTC. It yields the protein CASSQTQDHEQYF.

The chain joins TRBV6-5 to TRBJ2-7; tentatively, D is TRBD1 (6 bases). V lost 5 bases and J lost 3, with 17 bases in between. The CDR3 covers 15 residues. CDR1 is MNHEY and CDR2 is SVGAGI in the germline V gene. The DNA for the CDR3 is TGTGCCAGCAGTCCTGGCTCAGGGGCTGGCTACGAGCAGTACTTC. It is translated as CASSPGSGAGYEQYF.

The CDR3, as DNA: TGCAGTGCTAGAGCGAGGAGGGGGACCACTGAAGCTTTCTTT. Translating it yields CSARARRGTTEAFF. The chain links TRBV20-1 to TRBJ1-1, with D possibly being TRBD1 (6 bases). The V end lost 1 base, the J end lost 4 bases, and 13 bases lay between the germline ends. This CDR3 has 14 residues. Per the germline V gene, CDR1 is DFQATT and CDR2 is SNEGSKA (reference sequence).

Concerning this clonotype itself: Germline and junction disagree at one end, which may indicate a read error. The CDR3: CASSQDLNAGELFF. The CDR3 DNA sequence: TGTGCCAGCAGCCAAGACTTGAACGCCGGGGAGCTGTTTTTT. V and J are TRBV2 and TRBJ2-2, with D unclear. The CDR3 extends over 14 amino acids. Germline V gene data show CDR1 as SNHLY and CDR2 as FYNNEI.

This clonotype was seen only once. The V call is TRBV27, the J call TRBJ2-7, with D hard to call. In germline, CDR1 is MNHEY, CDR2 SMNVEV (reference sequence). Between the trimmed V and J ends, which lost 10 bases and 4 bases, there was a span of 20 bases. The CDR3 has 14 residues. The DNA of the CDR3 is TGTGCCACCTCCTTGAGAGGTTTTGGATACGAGCAGTACTTC. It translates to CATSLRGFGYEQYF.

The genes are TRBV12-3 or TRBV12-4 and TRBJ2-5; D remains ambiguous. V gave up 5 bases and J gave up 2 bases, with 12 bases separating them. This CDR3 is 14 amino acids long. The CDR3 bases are TGTGCCAGCAGTCCCCCACCCGAGCAAGAGACCCAGTACTTC. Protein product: CASSPPPEQETQYF.

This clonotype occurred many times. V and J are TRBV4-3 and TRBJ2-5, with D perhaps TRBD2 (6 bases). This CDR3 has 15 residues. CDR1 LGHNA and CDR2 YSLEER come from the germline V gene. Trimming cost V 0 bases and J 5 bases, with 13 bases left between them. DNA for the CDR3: TGCGCCAGCAGCCAAGATCTATCACTAGCCGAGACCCAGTACTTC. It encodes CASSQDLSLAETQYF.

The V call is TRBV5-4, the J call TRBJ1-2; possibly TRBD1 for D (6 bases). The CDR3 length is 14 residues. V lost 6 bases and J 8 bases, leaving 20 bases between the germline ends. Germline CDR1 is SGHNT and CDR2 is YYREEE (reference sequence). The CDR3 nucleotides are TGTGCCAGCACCCGGATCCCAGGGGATCAAGGCTACACCTTC. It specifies CASTRIPGDQGYTF.

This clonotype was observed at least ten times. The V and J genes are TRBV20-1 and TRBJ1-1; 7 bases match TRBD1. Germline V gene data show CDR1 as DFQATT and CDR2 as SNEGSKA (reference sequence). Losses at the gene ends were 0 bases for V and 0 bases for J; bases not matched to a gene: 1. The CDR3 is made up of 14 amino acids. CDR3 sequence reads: CSARDDRVNTEAFF. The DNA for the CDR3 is TGCAGTGCTAGAGATGACAGGGTGAACACTGAAGCTTTCTTT.

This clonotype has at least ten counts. This CDR3 is CASSIVRDTGAGELFF. The CDR3 nucleotides read TGTGCCAGTAGTATAGTCCGGGACACCGGGGCCGGGGAGCTGTTTTTT. This chain links TRBV19 with TRBJ2-2; D is perhaps TRBD1 (6 bases). V lost 1 base to trimming and J lost 6 bases, with 15 bases between them. Germline V gene data show CDR1 as LNHDA and CDR2 as SQIVND (reference sequence). The CDR3 covers 16 residues.

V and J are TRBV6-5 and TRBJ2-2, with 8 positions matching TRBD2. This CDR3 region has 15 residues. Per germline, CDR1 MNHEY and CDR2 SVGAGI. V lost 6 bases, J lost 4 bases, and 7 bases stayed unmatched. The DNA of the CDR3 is TGTGCCAGCAGGTTCGGGGGGGCGCTCACCGGGGAGCTGTTTTTT. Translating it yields CASRFGGALTGELFF.

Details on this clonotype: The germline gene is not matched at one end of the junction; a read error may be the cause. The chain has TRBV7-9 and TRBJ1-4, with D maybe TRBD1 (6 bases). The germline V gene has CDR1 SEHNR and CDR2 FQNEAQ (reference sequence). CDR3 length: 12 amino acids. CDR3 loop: CASSPRGREVFF. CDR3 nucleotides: TGCGCCAGCAGTCCCAGGGGCCGGGAGGTGTTTTTT.

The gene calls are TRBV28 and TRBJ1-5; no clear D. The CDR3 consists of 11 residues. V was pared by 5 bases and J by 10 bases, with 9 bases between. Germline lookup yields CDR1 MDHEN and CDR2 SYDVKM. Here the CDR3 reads CASSRRDPQHF. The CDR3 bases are TGTGCCAGCAGTCGGCGTGACCCCCAGCATTTT.

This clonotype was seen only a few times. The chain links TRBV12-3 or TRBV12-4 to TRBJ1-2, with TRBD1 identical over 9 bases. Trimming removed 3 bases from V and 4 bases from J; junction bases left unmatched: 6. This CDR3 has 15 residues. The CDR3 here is CASSLVTGGVYGYTF. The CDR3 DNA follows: TGTGCCAGCAGTTTGGTAACAGGGGGCGTCTATGGCTACACCTTC.

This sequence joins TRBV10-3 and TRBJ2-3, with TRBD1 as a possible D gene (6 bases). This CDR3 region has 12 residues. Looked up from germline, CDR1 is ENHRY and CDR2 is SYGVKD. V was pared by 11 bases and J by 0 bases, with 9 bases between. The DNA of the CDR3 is TGTGCCGTTCAGGGGAGCACAGATACGCAGTATTTT. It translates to CAVQGSTDTQYF.

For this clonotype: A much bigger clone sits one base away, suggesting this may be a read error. CDR3 bases: TGTGCCAGCAGCCAAGATCTGAGGGGGGAGGGGTACGAGCAGTACTTC. Protein sequence: CASSQDLRGEGYEQYF. This chain links TRBV14 with TRBJ2-7; D might be TRBD2 (7 bases). The germline V and J ends were trimmed by 0 bases and 4 bases, with 16 bases remaining between them. The CDR3 is made up of 16 amino acids. Germline CDR1 and CDR2: SGHDN and FVKESK. The full variable domain, rest sourced from reference TRBV14 and TRBJ2-7, is EAGVTQFPSHSVIEKGQTVTLRCDPISGHDNLYWYRRVMGKEIKFLLHFVKESKQDESGMPNNRFLAERTGGTYSTLKVQPAELEDSGVYFCASSQDLRGEGYEQYFGPGTRLTVT.

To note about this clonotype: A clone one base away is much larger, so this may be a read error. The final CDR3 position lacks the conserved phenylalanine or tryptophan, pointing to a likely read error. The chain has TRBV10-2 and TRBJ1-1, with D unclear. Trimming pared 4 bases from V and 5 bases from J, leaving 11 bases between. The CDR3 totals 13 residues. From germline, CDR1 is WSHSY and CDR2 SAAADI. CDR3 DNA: TGCGCCAGCAGTGCCCCAAAGGCGACTGAAGCTTTCCTT. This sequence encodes CASSAPKATEAFL.

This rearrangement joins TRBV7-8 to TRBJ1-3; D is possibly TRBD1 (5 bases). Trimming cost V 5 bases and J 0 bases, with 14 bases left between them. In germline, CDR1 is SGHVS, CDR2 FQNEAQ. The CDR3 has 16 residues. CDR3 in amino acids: CASSGYRKNSGNTIYF. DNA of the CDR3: TGTGCCAGCAGCGGGTACAGGAAAAACTCTGGAAACACCATATATTTT.

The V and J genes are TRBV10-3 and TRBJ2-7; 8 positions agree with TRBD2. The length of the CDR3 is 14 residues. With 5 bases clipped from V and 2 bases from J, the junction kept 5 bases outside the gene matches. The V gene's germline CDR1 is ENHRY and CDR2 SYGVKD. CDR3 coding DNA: TGTGCCATCAGTACTCGGCGGGGGGCCTACGAGCAGTACTTC. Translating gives CAISTRRGAYEQYF.

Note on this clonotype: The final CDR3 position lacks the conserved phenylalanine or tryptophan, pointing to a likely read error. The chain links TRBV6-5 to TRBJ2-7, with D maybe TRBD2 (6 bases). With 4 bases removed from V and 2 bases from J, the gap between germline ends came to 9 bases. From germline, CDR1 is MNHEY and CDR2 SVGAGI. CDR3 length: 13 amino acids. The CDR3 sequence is CASSWREAYEQYL. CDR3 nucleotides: TGTGCCAGCAGTTGGAGGGAGGCCTACGAGCAGTACCTC.

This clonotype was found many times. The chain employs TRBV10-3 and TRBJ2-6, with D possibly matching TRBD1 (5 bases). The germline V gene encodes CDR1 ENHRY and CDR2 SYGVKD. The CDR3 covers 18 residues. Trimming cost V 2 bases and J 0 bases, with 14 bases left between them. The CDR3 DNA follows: TGTGCCATCAGTGAGCAGGGAATATTTAGCTCTGGGGCCAACGTCCTGACTTTC. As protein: CAISEQGIFSSGANVLTF.

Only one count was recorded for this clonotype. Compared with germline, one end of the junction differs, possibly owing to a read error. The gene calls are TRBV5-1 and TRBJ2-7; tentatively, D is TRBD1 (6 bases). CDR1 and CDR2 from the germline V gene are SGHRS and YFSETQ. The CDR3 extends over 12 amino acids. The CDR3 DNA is TGCGCCAGCAGCTTGGTTTTGGGGGCCCCCCACTTC. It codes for CASSLVLGAPHF.

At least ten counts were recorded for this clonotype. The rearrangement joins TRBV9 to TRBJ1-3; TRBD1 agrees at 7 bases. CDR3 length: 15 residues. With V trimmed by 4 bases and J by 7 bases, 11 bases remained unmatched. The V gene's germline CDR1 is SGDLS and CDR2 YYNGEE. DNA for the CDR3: TGTGCCAGCAGCTCCGCCGGGACAGTGTTTAACACCATATATTTT. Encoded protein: CASSSAGTVFNTIYF.

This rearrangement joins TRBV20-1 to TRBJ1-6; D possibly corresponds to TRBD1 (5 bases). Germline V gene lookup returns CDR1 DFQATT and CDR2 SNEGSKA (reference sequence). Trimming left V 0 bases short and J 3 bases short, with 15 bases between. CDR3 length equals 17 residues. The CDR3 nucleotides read TGCAGTGCTAGAGACCGGGGACGCCCTAGCTATAATTCACCCCTCCACTTT. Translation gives CSARDRGRPSYNSPLHF.

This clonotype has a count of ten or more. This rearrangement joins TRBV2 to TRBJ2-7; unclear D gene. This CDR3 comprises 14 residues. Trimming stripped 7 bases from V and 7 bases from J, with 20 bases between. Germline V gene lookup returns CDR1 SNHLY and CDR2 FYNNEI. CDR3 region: CASNDAAGWGEQYF. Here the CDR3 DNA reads TGTGCCAGCAACGACGCGGCAGGTTGGGGAGAGCAGTACTTC. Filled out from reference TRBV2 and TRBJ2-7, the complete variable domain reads EPEVTQTPSHQVTQMGQEVILRCVPISNHLYFYWYRQILGQKVEFLVSFYNNEISEKSEIFDDQFSVERPDGSNFTLKIRSTKLEDSAMYFCASNDAAGWGEQYFGPGTRLTVT.

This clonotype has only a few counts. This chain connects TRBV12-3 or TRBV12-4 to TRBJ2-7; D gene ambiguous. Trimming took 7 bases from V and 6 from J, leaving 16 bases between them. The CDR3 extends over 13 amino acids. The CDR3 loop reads CASTPGSIAEQYF. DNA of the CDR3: TGTGCCAGCACCCCCGGTTCTATTGCCGAGCAGTACTTC.

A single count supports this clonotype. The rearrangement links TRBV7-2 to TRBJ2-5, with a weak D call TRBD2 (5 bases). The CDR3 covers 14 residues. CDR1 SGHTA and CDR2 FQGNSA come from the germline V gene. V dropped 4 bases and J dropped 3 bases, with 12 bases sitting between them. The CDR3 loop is CASSSRGLEETQYF. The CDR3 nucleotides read TGTGCCAGCAGCTCCCGGGGTTTAGAAGAGACCCAGTACTTC.

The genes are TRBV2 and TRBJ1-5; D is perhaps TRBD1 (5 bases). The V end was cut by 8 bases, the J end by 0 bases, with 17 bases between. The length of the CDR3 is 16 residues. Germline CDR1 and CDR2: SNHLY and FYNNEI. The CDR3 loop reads CASSRDSPISNQPQHF. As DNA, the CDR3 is TGTGCCAGCTCGAGAGACAGTCCGATTAGCAATCAGCCCCAGCATTTT. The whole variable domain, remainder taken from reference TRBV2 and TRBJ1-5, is EPEVTQTPSHQVTQMGQEVILRCVPISNHLYFYWYRQILGQKVEFLVSFYNNEISEKSEIFDDQFSVERPDGSNFTLKIRSTKLEDSAMYFCASSRDSPISNQPQHFGDGTRLSIL.